What follows are 20 T cell receptor beta chains derived from one specimen sequenced in a study of T-cell memory formation after mild COVID-19. TCRdb re-derived calls from the 5' RACE reads in MiXCR, one entry per CDR3 protein. The data contain around 180,000 distinct CDR3 sequences, 16% of them singletons. The sequencing sample was made of PBMCs or a T cell subset sorted from them (not recorded which). Source of these receptors: an adult woman who had mild COVID-19 (a few samples of this study predate the infection). Cell type and time point are not known.

CDR3 coding DNA: TGTGCCAGCAGCAAAAAACGGGGCGGCCCACAAGAGACCCAGTACTTC. Amino acids: CASSKKRGGPQETQYF. The chain recombines TRBV21-1 with TRBJ2-5; TRBD1 was called by the table and not checked on the DNA. TRBV21-1 is a pseudogene locus. The CDR3 extends over 16 amino acids.

The chain is built from TRBV5-5 and TRBJ1-4; D unresolved. In germline, CDR1 is SGHKS, CDR2 YYEKEE (reference sequence). V was shortened by 4 bases and J by 7 bases, with 11 bases between the two germline ends. This CDR3 has 13 residues. As DNA, the CDR3 is TGTGCCAGCAGCCTCGCGGCCTCTGAAAAACTGTTTTTT. Its translation: CASSLAASEKLFF.

This clonotype was observed a handful of times. J is TRBJ2-5 and V is TRBV12-3 or TRBV12-4; D tentatively fits TRBD1 or TRBD2 (5 bases each). Trimming left V 5 bases short and J 2 bases short, with 15 bases between. This CDR3 has 15 residues. This CDR3 reads CASSPTGRPQETQYF. Here the CDR3 DNA reads TGTGCCAGCAGTCCGACGGGGCGGCCACAAGAGACCCAGTACTTC.

The chain recombines TRBV5-1 with TRBJ2-5; possibly TRBD2 for D (5 bases). V lost 2 bases, J lost 1 base, and 9 bases lay in between. Germline CDR1 and CDR2: SGHRS and YFSETQ. This CDR3 spans 14 amino acids. The CDR3 sequence is CASSFAGVQETQYF. CDR3 bases: TGCGCCAGCAGCTTTGCCGGGGTCCAAGAGACCCAGTACTTC.

This clonotype was detected only a few times. The V gene is TRBV30, the J gene TRBJ2-7; D is possibly TRBD1 or TRBD2 (6 bases each). Trimming took 4 bases from V and 3 from J, leaving 10 bases between them. CDR1 is GTSNPN, CDR2 SVGIG, per germline (reference sequence). The CDR3 totals 12 residues. CDR3 amino acids: CAWTGASYEQYF. The CDR3 coding sequence is TGTGCCTGGACGGGGGCAAGCTACGAGCAGTACTTC.

The chain joins TRBV18 to TRBJ2-7; the D is unclear. From germline, CDR1 is KGHSH and CDR2 LQKENI. The CDR3 has 16 amino acids. The V and J ends lost 2 bases and 0 bases respectively, with 14 bases between them. In DNA form, the CDR3 reads TGTGCCAGCTCACCAATCGCAGCTGAGAGCTCCTACGAGCAGTACTTC. As protein: CASSPIAAESSYEQYF.

This clonotype was seen only a few times. The rearrangement joins TRBV20-1 to TRBJ2-1, with D unresolved. CDR1 is DFQATT, CDR2 SNEGSKA, per germline (reference sequence). This CDR3 comprises 15 residues. V lost 2 bases and J lost 0, with 11 bases in between. This CDR3 reads CSARILAASYNEQFF. CDR3 DNA sequence: TGCAGTGCTAGAATTCTCGCTGCCTCCTACAATGAGCAGTTCTTC.

The sample holds a few counts of this clonotype. V usage is TRBV12-3 or TRBV12-4 and J usage is TRBJ1-2; D might be TRBD1 (5 bases). The CDR3 has 14 residues. Trimming stripped 5 bases from V and 3 bases from J, with 13 bases between. The DNA of the CDR3 is TGTGCCAGCAGTACAGGACCCCGGGACTATGGCTACACCTTC. Protein: CASSTGPRDYGYTF.

A few counts support this clonotype. CDR3 protein: CASSQGGNTIYF. CDR3 DNA sequence: TGTGCCAGCAGCCAAGGAGGGAACACCATATATTTT. This chain links TRBV3-1 with TRBJ1-3, with no clear D. V gave up 1 base and J gave up 7 bases, with 5 bases separating them. CDR1 is LGHDT, CDR2 YNNKEL, per germline (reference sequence). The CDR3 has 12 amino acids.

This clonotype came up a few times. V gene TRBV12-3 or TRBV12-4 combines with J gene TRBJ2-2; TRBD1 is a possible D gene (5 bases). With 6 bases removed from V and 7 bases from J, the gap between germline ends came to 12 bases. The CDR3 is 13 amino acids. The CDR3 DNA reads as TGTGCCAGCAGCCTCAGGGTGGGCGGGGAGCTGTTTTTT. Protein sequence: CASSLRVGGELFF.

Only a few counts were recorded for this clonotype. This chain joins TRBV30 and TRBJ2-1; 10 nucleotides agree with TRBD2. With 4 bases clipped from V and 1 base from J, the junction kept 13 bases outside the gene matches. In germline, CDR1 is GTSNPN, CDR2 SVGIG (reference sequence). The CDR3 loop spans 18 amino acids. The chain's CDR3 is CAWKGTSGMGSSYNEQFF. CDR3 in DNA: TGTGCCTGGAAGGGAACTAGCGGGATGGGGAGTTCCTACAATGAGCAGTTCTTC.

This clonotype came up a few times. The chain links TRBV24-1 to TRBJ1-2, with D tentatively TRBD1 (5 bases). Germline V lookup: CDR1 KGHDR, CDR2 SFDVKD. The CDR3 length is 17 residues. V gave up 4 bases and J gave up 1 base, with 18 bases separating them. The CDR3 DNA reads TGTGCCACCAGTGACCCGGCGGGCGGGGACCGTAACTATGGCTACACCTTC. As protein: CATSDPAGGDRNYGYTF.

This clonotype was detected a few times. The V and J genes are TRBV5-1 and TRBJ1-1; perhaps TRBD1 as D (6 bases). Germline CDR1 SGHRS, CDR2 YFSETQ. The CDR3 has 16 amino acids. V was trimmed by 0 bases and J by 0 bases, leaving 12 bases between them. The CDR3 nucleotides read TGCGCCAGCAGCTTGGAACGGACAGTACTGAACACTGAAGCTTTCTTT. It encodes CASSLERTVLNTEAFF.

This clonotype came up a few times. V gene TRBV7-2 combines with J gene TRBJ2-1, with D possibly matching TRBD1 (6 bases). V gave up 2 bases and J gave up 3 bases, with 11 bases separating them. Germline V gene data show CDR1 as SGHTA and CDR2 as FQGNSA. CDR3 length equals 15 residues. The CDR3 sequence: CASSLQGSNYNEQFF. CDR3 coding DNA: TGTGCCAGCAGCTTACAGGGGTCGAACTACAATGAGCAGTTCTTC.

This clonotype was observed a handful of times. This sequence joins TRBV9 and TRBJ2-5; maybe TRBD1 (5 bases). Germline CDR1 and CDR2: SGDLS and YYNGEE. Between the trimmed V and J ends, which lost 4 bases and 4 bases, there was a span of 14 bases. This CDR3 spans 14 amino acids. The CDR3 protein is CASSPLGAGETQYF. The CDR3 DNA reads TGTGCCAGCAGCCCTTTAGGGGCCGGAGAGACCCAGTACTTC.

This clonotype was counted only a few times. The chain couples TRBV7-2 to TRBJ1-2; D gene unclear. There are 15 residues in the CDR3. Germline CDR1 is SGHTA and CDR2 is FQGNSA. The V gene lost 0 bases and the J gene lost 2 bases, with 10 bases spanning the gap. CDR3 loop: CASSLAPDGNYGYTF. In DNA, the CDR3 is TGTGCCAGCAGCTTAGCTCCGGACGGGAACTATGGCTACACCTTC.

This clonotype was seen at least ten times. The V call is TRBV5-1, the J call TRBJ2-1; 7 bases line up with TRBD2. CDR1 and CDR2 from the germline V gene are SGHRS and YFSETQ. The CDR3 is 16 residues long. V lost 4 bases, J lost 7 bases, and 14 bases stayed unmatched. The CDR3 loop reads CASSPPTGTTRNEQFF. CDR3 nucleotides: TGCGCCAGCAGCCCCCCGACCGGGACTACCCGGAATGAGCAGTTCTTC.

This clonotype has a handful of counts. V is TRBV29-1 and J is TRBJ1-5; TRBD1 agrees at 8 bases. V was pared by 7 bases and J by 3 bases, with 5 bases of the junction left unmatched. The V gene's germline CDR1 is SQVTM and CDR2 ANQGSEA. This CDR3 spans 13 amino acids. CDR3 sequence (DNA): TGCAGCGGTACGACAGGGGTCAATCAGCCCCAGCATTTT. It yields the protein CSGTTGVNQPQHF.

The table lists this clonotype with a few counts. The V and J genes are TRBV12-3 or TRBV12-4 and TRBJ2-3, with D possibly being TRBD1 or TRBD2 (5 bases each). The CDR3 spans 12 residues. V lost 9 bases to trimming and J lost 3 bases, with 10 bases between them. The CDR3 DNA sequence: TGTGCCAGTCGGGACGGGACAGATACGCAGTATTTT. Residues: CASRDGTDTQYF.

This clonotype was picked up a small number of times. The chain links TRBV20-1 to TRBJ2-1, with 15 nucleotides matching TRBD2. The germline V gene encodes CDR1 DFQATT and CDR2 SNEGSKA (reference sequence). The V gene end was trimmed by 6 bases and the J gene end by 7 bases; junction bases not matched to a gene: 4. The CDR3 is 14 residues long. The CDR3 loop is CSAGTSGRQNEQFF. CDR3 bases: TGCAGTGCCGGGACTAGCGGGAGGCAGAATGAGCAGTTCTTC.